This TCR beta chain was observed in a study of T cells after yellow fever vaccination. Production of TCR cDNA was by 5'RACE template switching, which also added a universal primer site and UMIs. MiXCR was run by TCRdb on the 5' RACE reads, yielding one entry per CDR3 protein. The table has a few hundred thousand distinct CDR3 sequences, less than 20% seen once. Trimming removed 0 bases from V and 1 base from J, with 6 bases in between. CDR3 length: 14 amino acids. CDR1 and CDR2 from the germline V gene are SEHNR and FQNEAQ (reference sequence). As to this clonotype: Its specificity is not known.

Study conclusions and caveats: Reappearing after the booster were most of the clones from primary vaccination (around 96% CD4, around 88% CD8). Clonotypes found in both CD4 and CD8 compartments made up a small share.

The specimen was PBMCs, collected 5 days after the first yellow fever vaccination. This receptor was obtained from a man between 18 and 29 years old who received the YFV17D yellow fever vaccine. The chain uses TRBV7-9 and TRBJ1-1; D is undetermined. CDR3 bases: TGTGCCAGCAGCTTAGCACACAGGAACACTGAAGCTTTCTTT. It is translated as CASSLAHRNTEAFF.